The next 10 T cell receptor beta chains were all read from a single sample in a study of shared T cell receptors in the human thymus. The protocol was immunoSEQ multiplex PCR, while the TCRdb copy is restricted to in-frame clones and leaves out a portion. The data contain about 540,000 clones, 78% of them singletons. These data were likewise used in another study, on human thymus T cells.

The sequenced sample consisted of thymocytes. All receptors derive from a boy under two years old with a congenital heart defect.

The chain has TRBV7-2 and TRBJ2-5; D is possibly TRBD1 (6 bases). The CDR3 loop spans 14 amino acids. The V end was cut by 3 bases, the J end by 7 bases, with 15 bases between. Germline V CDR1 and CDR2: SGHTA, FQGNSA. Written as DNA, the CDR3 is TGTGCCAGCAGCTTGAGACAGGCCAGTAGGACCCAGTACTTC. This sequence encodes CASSLRQASRTQYF.

This clone was counted between two and nine times. The chain carries TRBV19 and TRBJ1-3; D is undetermined. CDR1 and CDR2 from the germline V gene are LNHDA and SQIVND (reference sequence). Trimming took 3 bases from V and 0 from J, leaving 6 bases between them. The CDR3 has 14 residues. CDR3 residues: CASSIEFSGNTIYF. The CDR3 DNA is TGTGCCAGTAGTATCGAGTTCTCTGGAAACACCATATATTTT.

The V call is TRBV27, the J call TRBJ1-5, with a tentative D call TRBD1 (6 bases). V shed 1 base and J shed 1 base, with 20 bases lying between them. CDR1 is MNHEY and CDR2 is SMNVEV in the germline V gene (reference sequence). CDR3 length: 19 amino acids. The CDR3 spells CASSLFAGEKSGSNQPQHF. The CDR3 DNA sequence: TGTGCCAGCAGTTTATTCGCAGGGGAGAAGAGCGGAAGCAATCAGCCCCAGCATTTT.

The chain couples TRBV29-1 to TRBJ2-1; tentative D call: TRBD1 (6 bases). The V end lost 6 bases, the J end lost 2 bases, and 20 bases lay between the germline ends. This CDR3 is 16 amino acids long. Germline CDR1 reads SQVTM; CDR2 reads ANQGSEA. The CDR3 bases are TGCAGCGTCGTTAAACAGGGAATCAGAGCCTACAATGAGCAGTTCTTC. Amino acid sequence: CSVVKQGIRAYNEQFF.

In DNA, the CDR3 is TGTGCCAGCAGTTGGGAGGGTAGCGGGACTTCGGACGAGCAGTACTTC. Its protein product is CASSWEGSGTSDEQYF. J is TRBJ2-7 and V is TRBV6-5, with 8 positions matching TRBD2. The CDR3 contains 16 residues. The V segment lost 4 bases and the J segment 5 bases; nucleotides outside the gene matches: 13. Per germline, CDR1 MNHEY and CDR2 SVGAGI.

The rearrangement links TRBV9 to TRBJ1-5; the D gene is possibly TRBD1 (5 bases). The V end was cut by 4 bases, the J end by 2 bases, with 10 bases between. The CDR3 contains 14 residues. CDR1 is SGDLS and CDR2 is YYNGEE in the germline V gene. The CDR3 coding sequence is TGTGCCAGCAGCCCCCAGGGCTGCAATCAGCCCCAGCATTTT. It yields the protein CASSPQGCNQPQHF.

This sequence joins TRBV15 and TRBJ2-5; D may be TRBD2 (6 bases). V gave up 9 bases and J gave up 5 bases, with 22 bases separating them. CDR1 and CDR2 (germline): LNHNV, YYDKDF (reference sequence). The CDR3 is 15 residues long. The CDR3 region is CATNLGGRGWETQYF. CDR3 coding DNA: TGTGCCACTAACCTCGGGGGTCGGGGTTGGGAGACCCAGTACTTC.

This sequence joins TRBV5-1 and TRBJ2-5, with D perhaps matching TRBD2 (6 bases). V was clipped by 0 bases and J by 1 base, with 13 bases between them. This CDR3 is 16 amino acids long. Germline CDR1 and CDR2: SGHRS and YFSETQ. CDR3 in amino acids: CASSLGLATIQETQYF. The CDR3 DNA is TGCGCCAGCAGCTTGGGGCTAGCGACCATCCAAGAGACCCAGTACTTC.

There are a few counts of this clone. The rearrangement links TRBV15 to TRBJ2-7; 8 nucleotides agree with TRBD2. CDR3 length: 13 residues. The germline CDR1 and CDR2 sequences are LNHNV and YYDKDF (reference sequence). CDR3: CATGTSNAYEQYF. The CDR3, as DNA: TGTGCTACCGGGACTAGTAACGCCTACGAGCAGTACTTC.

The V gene is TRBV27, the J gene TRBJ2-2; 9 positions agree with TRBD2. V lost 5 bases, J lost 5 bases, and 9 bases stayed unmatched. Germline values: CDR1 MNHEY, CDR2 SMNVEV (reference sequence). CDR3 length equals 16 residues. CDR3 DNA: TGTGCCAGCAGTCCATTAGCGGGAGTGAAAACCGGGGAGCTGTTTTTT. It translates to CASSPLAGVKTGELFF.